A single sample gave rise to the 22 T cell receptor beta chains below, sequenced in a study of blood T cell repertoires in COVID-19. The method was immunoSEQ multiplex PCR; TCRdb's version includes in-frame clones alone and lacks a portion of them. The table shows approximately 200,000 clones, with 86% occurring only once. The sample was PBMCs or T cells enriched from blood (not recorded which). All receptors come from a woman under 40 who had recovered from COVID-19.

This clone was observed once. The rearrangement joins TRBV6-4 to TRBJ2-1; 11 nucleotides match TRBD1. This CDR3 comprises 14 residues. The V gene end was trimmed by 4 bases and the J gene end by 7 bases; junction bases not matched to a gene: 3. Germline values: CDR1 MRHNA, CDR2 SNTAGT. In DNA, the CDR3 is TGTGCCAGCAGTGGGGGGACAGGGGGAAATGAGCAGTTCTTC. It yields the protein CASSGGTGGNEQFF.

The CDR3 region has the DNA TGTGCCAGCAGCCAAGGTGGTTGGGGGCCCTACGAGCAGTACTTC. Amino acids: CASSQGGWGPYEQYF. This chain joins TRBV3-1 (or the pseudogene TRBV3-2) and TRBJ2-7; the D gene is possibly TRBD1 (6 bases). The ends were cut back, 1 base at V and 2 bases at J, with 12 bases in the middle. This CDR3 spans 15 amino acids. Germline values: CDR1 LGHDT, CDR2 YNNKEL (reference sequence).

The V gene is TRBV5-1, the J gene TRBJ2-7; 9 bases map to TRBD1. The CDR3 length is 13 residues. Per the germline V gene, CDR1 is SGHRS and CDR2 is YFSETQ. V shed 5 bases and J 6 bases; nucleotides not matched to a gene: 6. The CDR3 DNA reads as TGCGCCAGCAGTCCCGGGACAGGGACCGAGCAGTACTTC. It codes for CASSPGTGTEQYF.

This chain joins TRBV28 and TRBJ2-5, with TRBD2 as a possible D gene (6 bases). The CDR3 sequence is 17 residues long. Deletions cut 0 bases from V and 5 bases from J, with 19 bases between. Germline V lookup: CDR1 MDHEN, CDR2 SYDVKM. This CDR3 is CASSLWDPISGGETQYF. The CDR3 DNA is TGTGCCAGCAGTTTATGGGACCCGATTAGCGGCGGGGAGACCCAGTACTTC.

This chain links TRBV24-1 with TRBJ2-7, with TRBD1 identical over 7 bases. J lost 3 bases, V lost 4 bases, and 8 bases had no gene match. Per germline, CDR1 KGHDR and CDR2 SFDVKD. This CDR3 has 15 residues. Here the CDR3 reads CATSELTGSGYEQYF. The DNA of the CDR3 is TGTGCCACCAGTGAACTGACAGGGAGCGGCTACGAGCAGTACTTC.

The chain uses TRBV19 and TRBJ2-2, with 9 positions matching TRBD1. The CDR3 loop spans 13 amino acids. The V gene end was trimmed by 9 bases and the J gene end by 6 bases; junction bases not matched to a gene: 5. From germline, CDR1 is LNHDA and CDR2 SQIVND (reference sequence). The CDR3 loop is CASRDREAGELFF. The CDR3 DNA follows: TGTGCCAGCCGGGACAGGGAGGCCGGGGAGCTGTTTTTT.

V and J are TRBV29-1 and TRBJ2-2, with D hard to call. The V end lost 7 bases, the J end lost 5 bases, and 14 bases lay between the germline ends. The CDR3 extends over 13 amino acids. Germline V CDR1 and CDR2: SQVTM, ANQGSEA. The CDR3: CSALVARTGELFF. CDR3 nucleotide sequence: TGCAGCGCGTTGGTGGCTAGAACCGGGGAGCTGTTTTTT.

The rearrangement links TRBV5-4 to TRBJ2-7; TRBD2 matches at 13 bases. The V segment lost 0 bases and the J segment 6 bases; nucleotides outside the gene matches: 6. The CDR3 has 16 residues. The germline CDR1 and CDR2 sequences are SGHNT and YYREEE (reference sequence). CDR3 loop: CASSLGGTSGISEQYF. In nucleotides, the CDR3 is TGTGCCAGCAGCTTGGGAGGGACTAGCGGGATAAGCGAGCAGTACTTC.

The V and J genes are TRBV5-1 and TRBJ1-2; 10 bases agree with TRBD1. V dropped 4 bases and J dropped 7; count of bases not matched to a gene: 13. The CDR3 length is 16 residues. Germline CDR1 SGHRS, CDR2 YFSETQ. CDR3 DNA: TGCGCCAGCAGCATATCCCGGGACAGGGGTTTCTCTGGCTACACCTTC. Its protein product is CASSISRDRGFSGYTF.

The chain employs TRBV27 and TRBJ1-1, with a tentative D call TRBD1 (5 bases). Germline-derived CDR1 and CDR2 are MNHEY and SMNVEV (reference sequence). This CDR3 spans 13 amino acids. V lost 10 bases and J lost 1, with 13 bases in between. The CDR3 is CATRLGGNTEAFF. Written as DNA, the CDR3 is TGTGCCACTAGACTCGGGGGGAACACTGAAGCTTTCTTT.

The chain is built from TRBV28 and TRBJ1-2; D remains unclear. Trimming removed 6 bases at V and 7 bases at J, with 24 bases between. The CDR3 is 16 residues long. Germline-derived CDR1 and CDR2 are MDHEN and SYDVKM. Here the CDR3 reads CASSFGYGQAVFGYTF. In nucleotides, the CDR3 is TGTGCCAGCAGCTTCGGATATGGGCAGGCTGTATTTGGCTACACCTTC.

The chain combines TRBV11-2 with TRBJ2-7; 10 positions agree with TRBD2. The CDR3 totals 15 residues. CDR1 is SGHAT and CDR2 is FQNNGV in the germline V gene. J lost 4 bases, V lost 4 bases, and 7 bases had no gene match. The DNA of the CDR3 is TGTGCCAGCAGCTCCCCCCTAGCGGGAGCGTACGAGCAGTACTTC. Encoded protein: CASSSPLAGAYEQYF. Full variable domain (remainder filled in from reference TRBV11-2 and TRBJ2-7): EAGVAQSPRYKIIEKRQSVAFWCNPISGHATLYWYQQILGQGPKLLIQFQNNGVVDDSQLPKDRFSAERLKGVDSTLKIQPAKLEDSAVYLCASSSPLAGAYEQYFGPGTRLTVT.

This chain uses TRBV7-3 with TRBJ2-7, with a possible D match to TRBD2 (8 bases). CDR1 is SGHTA and CDR2 is FQGTGA in the germline V gene. This CDR3 spans 14 amino acids. Trimming took 5 bases from V and 2 from J, leaving 13 bases between them. In DNA, the CDR3 is TGTGCCAGCAGCGTTAGCGGGACAGCCTACGAGCAGTACTTC. As protein: CASSVSGTAYEQYF.

V is TRBV11-2 and J is TRBJ2-3; TRBD2 matches at 10 bases. Trimming removed 1 base from V and 1 base from J; junction bases left unmatched: 8. Germline loops: CDR1 SGHAT, CDR2 FQNNGV. This CDR3 is built from 18 residues. The CDR3, as DNA: TGTGCCAGCAGCTTAGGGGCTAGCGGGAGTCAGGGCACAGATACGCAGTATTTT. It yields the protein CASSLGASGSQGTDTQYF.

This chain connects TRBV29-1 to TRBJ2-5; D perhaps matches TRBD1 (6 bases). This CDR3 spans 13 amino acids. Germline lookup yields CDR1 SQVTM and CDR2 ANQGSEA. With 7 bases removed from V and 2 bases from J, the gap between germline ends came to 14 bases. In DNA form, the CDR3 reads TGCAGCGCAGTACAGGGCCTGCAAGAGACCCAGTACTTC. It yields the protein CSAVQGLQETQYF.

The rearrangement uses TRBV30 and TRBJ2-7, with a weak D call TRBD1 (6 bases). The CDR3 spans 15 residues. Germline V CDR1 and CDR2: GTSNPN, SVGIG (reference sequence). Trimming shortened V by 0 bases and J by 5 bases, and 17 bases separated the two germline ends. The CDR3 reads CAWSVLNRVVNEQYF. The CDR3 DNA is TGTGCCTGGAGTGTACTCAACAGGGTAGTCAACGAGCAGTACTTC.

The CDR3 nucleotides read TGTGCCAGTAGTTATGCCGGGACTAGCGGACGAGAGACCCAGTACTTC. This encodes CASSYAGTSGRETQYF. The V gene is TRBV19, the J gene TRBJ2-5; 11 nucleotides agree with TRBD2. CDR3 size: 16 residues. V was pared by 5 bases and J by 4 bases, with 9 bases of the junction left unmatched. Per germline, CDR1 LNHDA and CDR2 SQIVND (reference sequence).

This chain connects TRBV3-1 (or the pseudogene TRBV3-2) to TRBJ2-5; 9 nucleotides line up with TRBD1. V gave up 5 bases and J gave up 5 bases; unmatched junction bases: 12. The CDR3 runs 16 residues. The germline V gene has CDR1 LGHDT and CDR2 YNNKEL (reference sequence). The CDR3 spells CASSSTTGQGGETQYF. The CDR3 bases are TGTGCCAGCAGCTCTACCACGGGACAGGGAGGTGAGACCCAGTACTTC.

The J gene is TRBJ2-5, the V gene TRBV7-3; 9 positions agree with TRBD1. V gave up 5 bases and J gave up 5 bases; unmatched junction bases: 6. This CDR3 has 14 residues. Germline CDR1 reads SGHTA; CDR2 reads FQGTGA. DNA for the CDR3: TGTGCCAGCAGCCCCGGACAGGGGCGGGAGACCCAGTACTTC. It specifies CASSPGQGRETQYF.

The V gene is TRBV29-1, the J gene TRBJ2-3; 10 positions match TRBD2. There are 15 residues in the CDR3. Germline CDR1 and CDR2: SQVTM and ANQGSEA. Trimming took 2 bases from V and 3 from J; bases not matched to a gene: 5. This chain's CDR3 is CSVEYEAGGTDTQYF. The DNA for the CDR3 is TGCAGCGTTGAATACGAAGCGGGAGGGACAGATACGCAGTATTTT.

The V and J genes are TRBV6-4 and TRBJ2-3, with 7 bases lining up with TRBD2. The CDR3 is made up of 15 amino acids. Germline V lookup: CDR1 MRHNA, CDR2 SNTAGT. Losses at the gene ends were 4 bases for V and 4 bases for J; bases not matched to a gene: 8. The CDR3 nucleotides are TGTGCCAGCAGTGGAAAGGCGGGAGAGGCAGATACGCAGTATTTT. Its translation is CASSGKAGEADTQYF.

The chain links TRBV11-2 to TRBJ1-2; 7 positions match TRBD1. With 4 bases clipped from V and 2 bases from J, the junction kept 1 base outside the gene matches. Germline V CDR1 and CDR2: SGHAT, FQNNGV. This CDR3 contains 13 residues. CDR3 DNA: TGTGCCAGCAGCTCGGGACAGAACTATGGCTACACCTTC. Translation: CASSSGQNYGYTF.